The source of this T cell receptor (beta chain) is a study of blood T cell repertoires in COVID-19. Study in general: Researchers got acute and convalescent COVID-19 samples from the United States, Italy and Spain. PBMCs, B-cell-depleted T cells, or T cells provided the cDNA or gDNA that made up the material.

How the authors handled the data: Amplification of reference gene primers was used by the study to estimate nucleated cell counts. TCRdb keeps only in-frame clones here, not all; method: immunoSEQ multiplex PCR. The V and J calls and clone size are taken from that table; D and trimming were inferred from the DNA. The sample holds roughly 230,000 clones, 85% seen once. This CDR3 is built from 15 residues. The V gene's germline CDR1 is SGHKS and CDR2 YYEKEE (reference sequence). Trimming at V came to 0 bases and at J to 2 bases, leaving 0 bases not matched to a gene. The sequence was obtained from a woman in her sixties with active or convalescent COVID-19. The rearrangement joins TRBV5-5 to TRBJ2-7, with 12 bases fitting TRBD2. The sequenced material came from peripheral blood. This chain's CDR3 is CASSLGLAGAYEQYF. Here the CDR3 DNA reads TGTGCCAGCAGCTTGGGACTAGCGGGGGCCTACGAGCAGTACTTC.